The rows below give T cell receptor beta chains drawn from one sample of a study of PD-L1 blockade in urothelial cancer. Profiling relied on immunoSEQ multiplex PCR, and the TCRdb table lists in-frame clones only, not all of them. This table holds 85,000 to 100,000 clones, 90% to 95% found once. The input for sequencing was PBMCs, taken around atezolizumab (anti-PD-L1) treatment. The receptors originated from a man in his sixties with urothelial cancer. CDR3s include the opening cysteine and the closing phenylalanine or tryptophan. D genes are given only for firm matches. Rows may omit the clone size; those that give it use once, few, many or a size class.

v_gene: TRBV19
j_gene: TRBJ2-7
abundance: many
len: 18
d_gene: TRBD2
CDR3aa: CASRSNPSGRLGNYEQYF
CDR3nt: TGTGCCAGTAGGAGCAACCCTAGCGGGAGGTTGGGGAACTACGAGCAGTACTTC

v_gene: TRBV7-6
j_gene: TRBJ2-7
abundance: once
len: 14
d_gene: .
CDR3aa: CASSFQDGDYEQYF
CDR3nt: TGTGCCAGCAGTTTTCAAGACGGAGACTACGAGCAGTACTTC

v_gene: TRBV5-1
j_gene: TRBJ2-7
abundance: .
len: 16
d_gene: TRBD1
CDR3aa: CASSPGGGQGPGEQYF
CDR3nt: TGCGCCAGCAGCCCGGGGGGCGGACAGGGGCCGGGCGAGCAGTACTTC

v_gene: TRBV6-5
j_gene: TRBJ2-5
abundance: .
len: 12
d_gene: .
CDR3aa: CASSSGTETQYF
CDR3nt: TGTGCCAGCAGTTCTGGCACGGAGACCCAGTACTTC

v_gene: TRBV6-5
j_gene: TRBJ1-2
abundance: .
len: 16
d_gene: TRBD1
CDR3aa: CASSYSRTGGNYGYTF
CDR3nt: TGTGCCAGCAGTTACTCTAGGACAGGGGGCAACTATGGCTACACCTTC

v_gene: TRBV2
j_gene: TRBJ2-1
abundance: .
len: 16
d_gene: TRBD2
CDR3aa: CASGNSGTSSYNEQFF
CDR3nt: TGTGCCAGCGGTAACAGCGGGACGAGCTCCTACAATGAGCAGTTCTTC

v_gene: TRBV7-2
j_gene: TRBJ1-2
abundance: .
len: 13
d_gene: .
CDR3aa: CASSPRVNYGYTF
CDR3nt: TGTGCCAGCAGCCCGAGGGTGAACTATGGCTACACCTTC

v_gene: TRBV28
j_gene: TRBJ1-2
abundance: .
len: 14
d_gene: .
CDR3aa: CASSLWAGNYGYTF
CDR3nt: TGTGCCAGCAGTTTATGGGCAGGAAACTATGGCTACACCTTC

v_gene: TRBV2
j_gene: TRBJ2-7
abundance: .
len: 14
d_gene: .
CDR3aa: CASSEGQFSYEQYF
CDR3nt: TGTGCCAGCAGTGAAGGACAGTTCTCCTACGAGCAGTACTTC

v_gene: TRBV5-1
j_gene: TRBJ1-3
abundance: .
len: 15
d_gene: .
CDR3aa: CASSLAAGSGNTIYF
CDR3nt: TGCGCCAGCAGCTTGGCCGCAGGGTCTGGAAACACCATATATTTT

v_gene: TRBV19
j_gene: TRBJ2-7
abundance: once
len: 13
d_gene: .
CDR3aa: CASSTGSSYEQYF
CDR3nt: TGTGCCAGTAGCACAGGGAGTTCCTACGAGCAGTACTTC

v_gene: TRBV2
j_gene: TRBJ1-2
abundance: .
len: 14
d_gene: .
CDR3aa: CASSEGVINYGYTF
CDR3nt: TGTGCCAGCAGTGAGGGAGTGATTAACTATGGCTACACCTTC

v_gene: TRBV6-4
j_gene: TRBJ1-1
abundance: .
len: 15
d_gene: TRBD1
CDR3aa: CASTPDRGRDTEAFF
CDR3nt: TGTGCCAGCACTCCAGACAGGGGGCGTGACACTGAAGCTTTCTTT

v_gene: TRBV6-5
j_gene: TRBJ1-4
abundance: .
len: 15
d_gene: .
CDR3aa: CASSYRGTDNEKLFF
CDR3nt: TGTGCCAGCAGTTACCGCGGGACCGATAATGAAAAACTGTTTTTT